Listed here is a single T cell receptor (beta chain). This entry comes from a study of cytomegalovirus exposure and HLA in healthy donors. Germline values: CDR1 SGHTA, CDR2 FQGNSA. V was pared by 4 bases and J by 1 base, with 11 bases between. This CDR3 contains 14 residues. PCR primers comprised 60 Vbeta and 13 Jbeta primers. Sequenced by immunoSEQ multiplex PCR; TCRdb stores in-frame clones only, minus some. The sample yields 55,000 or so clones, approximately 70% seen once. The sequence derives from a man younger than 35 in good health and CMV-seronegative. Sequencing was done on a sample of PBMCs. V gene TRBV7-2 combines with J gene TRBJ2-7, with no clear D. This CDR3 reads CASSWLFESYEQYF. The CDR3, as DNA: TGTGCCAGCAGCTGGTTATTTGAGTCCTACGAGCAGTACTTC.